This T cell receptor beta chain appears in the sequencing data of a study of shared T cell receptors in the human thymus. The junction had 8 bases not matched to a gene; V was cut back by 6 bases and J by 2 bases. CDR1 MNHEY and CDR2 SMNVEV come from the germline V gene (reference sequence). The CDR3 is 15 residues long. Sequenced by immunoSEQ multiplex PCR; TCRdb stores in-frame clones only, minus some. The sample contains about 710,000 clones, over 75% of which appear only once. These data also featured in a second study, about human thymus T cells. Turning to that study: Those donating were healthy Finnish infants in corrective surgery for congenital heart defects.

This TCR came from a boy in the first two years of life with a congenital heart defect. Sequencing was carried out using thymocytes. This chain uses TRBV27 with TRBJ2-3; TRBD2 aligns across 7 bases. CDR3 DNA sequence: TGTGCCAGCAGCGCCTTACTAGCGACCACAGATACGCAGTATTTT. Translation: CASSALLATTDTQYF.